These T cell receptor beta chains were read from a single sample in a study of T cell clusters in autoimmune cytopenias. TCRdb re-called the multiplex PCR reads, yielding one record per CDR3 amino acid sequence without DNA. Recorded for this sample: some 920 distinct CDR3 sequences. The specimen was peripheral blood. The receptors here all came from a human donor with an autoimmune cytopenia or autoimmune hepatitis (not recorded which). The CDR3 runs from the conserved cysteine through the conserved F or W. Some rows have no size entry. The others give once, few or many, or a class for an expanded clone.

length	V	size	J	CDR3
14	TRBV6-6	-	TRBJ1-4	CASRLTATNEKLFF
15	TRBV5-4	-	TRBJ2-1	CASSLAGTGYNEQFF
15	TRBV19	medium-sized	TRBJ1-5	CASSMEPGSNQPQHF
17	TRBV6-5	medium-sized	TRBJ1-3	CASRGELPLGSGNTIYF
18	TRBV7-2	medium-sized	TRBJ2-7	CASSLRYEWTVTSYEQYF
14	TRBV11-2	-	TRBJ1-1	CASSLAWTVGEAFF
14	TRBV5-1	-	TRBJ1-3	CASSQGQTGNTIYF
17	TRBV6-5	medium-sized	TRBJ2-3	CASSSWTGGLSTDTQYF
15	TRBV18	hyperexpanded	TRBJ2-2	CASSLGTSRTGELFF
12	TRBV6-6	-	TRBJ1-2	CASGDGKYGYTF
14	TRBV5-1	-	TRBJ2-7	CASSLSDRVGEQYF
17	TRBV27	medium-sized	TRBJ1-2	CASSSLEYRASNGGYTF
15	TRBV12-3/TRBV12-4	medium-sized	TRBJ1-6	CASSTMTGPSSPLHF